The 14 T cell receptor beta chains below were found in one sample sequenced in a study of OX40 agonist ivuxolimab in advanced cancers. TCRdb keeps only in-frame clones here, not all; method: immunoSEQ multiplex PCR. The sample shows over 55,000 clones, 88% of them seen only once. Specimen: CD4+ or CD8+ T cells sorted from blood, collected in a trial of the OX40 agonist ivuxolimab. The receptors were gathered from an adult with an advanced solid tumor such as melanoma, head and neck, liver or kidney cancer.

The V and J genes are TRBV5-6 and TRBJ2-7; D is ambiguous. Germline V gene data show CDR1 as SGHDT and CDR2 as YYEEEE. CDR3 length: 17 amino acids. Trimming stripped 3 bases from V and 1 base from J, with 20 bases between. CDR3 region: CASSSSLQQFISYEQYV. The DNA of the CDR3 is TGTGCCAGCAGCTCATCCCTCCAGCAGTTTATATCCTACGAGCAGTACGTC.

The chain combines TRBV7-3 with TRBJ2-2, with 8 bases identical to TRBD2. Germline CDR1 is SGHTA and CDR2 is FQGTGA. V lost 5 bases and J lost 3; bases outside the gene matches: 11. This CDR3 has 17 amino acids. The CDR3 sequence is CASSRIEAGEDTGELFF. The DNA of the CDR3 is TGTGCCAGCAGCCGAATCGAAGCGGGAGAGGACACCGGGGAGCTGTTTTTT. The full variable domain, in which reference TRBV7-3 and TRBJ2-2 provide the parts outside the CDR3, is GAGVSQTPSNKVTEKGKYVELRCDPISGHTALYWYRQSLGQGPEFLIYFQGTGAADDSGLPNDRFFAVRPEGSVSTLKIQRTERGDSAVYLCASSRIEAGEDTGELFFGEGSRLTVL.

The CDR3 here is CSVEPGQDGTQYF. The CDR3 DNA reads as TGCAGCGTTGAACCCGGACAGGATGGGACCCAGTACTTC. The chain is built from TRBV29-1 and TRBJ2-5, with 7 bases identical to TRBD1. The CDR3 has 13 residues. V was clipped by 2 bases and J by 7 bases; unmatched bases: 7. In germline, CDR1 is SQVTM, CDR2 ANQGSEA.

CDR3 sequence reads: CASSVDGQGGSYNEQFF. The CDR3 DNA sequence: TGTGCCAGCAGCGTAGATGGACAGGGGGGCTCCTACAATGAGCAGTTCTTC. This sequence joins TRBV9 and TRBJ2-1; 10 bases are shared with TRBD1. In germline, CDR1 is SGDLS, CDR2 YYNGEE. CDR3 length: 17 residues. V was pared by 0 bases and J by 0 bases, with 3 bases of the junction left unmatched.

The V call is TRBV15, the J call TRBJ2-1; TRBD2 agrees at 7 bases. Looked up from germline, CDR1 is LNHNV and CDR2 is YYDKDF (reference sequence). The CDR3 is 15 residues long. Unmatched junction bases numbered 9, after V lost 2 bases and J lost 8 bases. The CDR3 region has the DNA TGTGCCACCAGCAGATGGAGTACGGCGGGGGATGAGCAGTTCTTC. Its protein is CATSRWSTAGDEQFF.

CDR3 DNA: TGTGCCTGGATGGGGACTACCTACGAGCAGTACTTC. It encodes CAWMGTTYEQYF. The V gene is TRBV30, the J gene TRBJ2-7; 7 bases align to TRBD2. Per germline, CDR1 GTSNPN and CDR2 SVGIG (reference sequence). The CDR3 covers 12 residues. V shed 4 bases and J 2 bases; nucleotides not matched to a gene: 2.

The V and J genes are TRBV7-3 and TRBJ2-1, with D perhaps TRBD2 (6 bases). CDR1 and CDR2 from the germline V gene are SGHTA and FQGTGA. CDR3 length: 15 residues. V was cut by 7 bases and J by 2 bases, with 15 bases left in between. CDR3 in amino acids: CASNLSGSPYNEQFF. CDR3 nucleotides: TGTGCCAGCAACTTGTCCGGGAGCCCCTACAATGAGCAGTTCTTC. The complete variable domain, with remaining parts taken from reference TRBV7-3 and TRBJ2-1, reads GAGVSQTPSNKVTEKGKYVELRCDPISGHTALYWYRQSLGQGPEFLIYFQGTGAADDSGLPNDRFFAVRPEGSVSTLKIQRTERGDSAVYLCASNLSGSPYNEQFFGPGTRLTVL.

This chain connects TRBV16 to TRBJ1-4; D is ambiguous. The germline V gene encodes CDR1 KGHSY and CDR2 FQNENV. V lost 2 bases to trimming and J lost 8 bases, with 12 bases between them. There are 14 residues in the CDR3. The DNA for the CDR3 is TGTGCCAGCAGCCAAGGACGGCTCGGGGAAAAACTGTTTTTT. As protein: CASSQGRLGEKLFF.

This clone was found once. The rearrangement joins TRBV10-3 to TRBJ1-2; D call uncertain. The CDR3 is 16 residues long. Trimming removed 4 bases from V and 4 bases from J, with 19 bases in between. Germline-derived CDR1 and CDR2 are ENHRY and SYGVKD. The CDR3 region is CAISATGQAQPYGYTF. The CDR3 DNA follows: TGTGCCATCAGTGCTACGGGCCAGGCTCAGCCCTATGGCTACACCTTC.

This sequence joins TRBV10-3 and TRBJ2-7; 7 bases map to TRBD1. Germline values: CDR1 ENHRY, CDR2 SYGVKD. V trimming: 6 bases; J trimming: 7 bases; junction bases outside the gene matches: 9. CDR3 length: 13 residues. As DNA, the CDR3 is TGTGCCATCAGCCCGACAGGGACGGGGGAGCAGTACGTC. Protein: CAISPTGTGEQYV.

The chain links TRBV4-1 to TRBJ2-1, with TRBD2 matching over 10 bases. The junction had 10 bases not matched to a gene; V was cut back by 0 bases and J by 2 bases. The CDR3 contains 19 residues. Germline V gene data show CDR1 as MGHRA and CDR2 as YSYEKL. CDR3 loop: CASSQDPGLAEDPYNEQFF. In nucleotides, the CDR3 is TGCGCCAGCAGCCAAGACCCCGGACTAGCGGAGGACCCCTACAATGAGCAGTTCTTC.

This clone was picked up one time. V usage is TRBV6-5 and J usage is TRBJ1-1; D not resolved. The V gene lost 0 bases and the J gene lost 11 bases, with 13 bases spanning the gap. The germline gives CDR1 MNHEY, CDR2 SVGAGI. The length of the CDR3 is 13 residues. The DNA for the CDR3 is TGTGCCAGCAGTTACTCGATGGCCCTGGAGGCTTTCTTT. This translates into CASSYSMALEAFF.

The chain links TRBV7-9 to TRBJ2-5, with 10 nucleotides matching TRBD2. The CDR3 contains 16 residues. Looked up from germline, CDR1 is SEHNR and CDR2 is FQNEAQ (reference sequence). Trimming removed 4 bases from V and 5 bases from J; junction bases left unmatched: 10. The CDR3 here is CASSSTCSGGPETQYF. CDR3 in DNA: TGTGCCAGCAGCTCCACGTGTAGCGGGGGGCCGGAGACCCAGTACTTC.

The V gene is TRBV11-2, the J gene TRBJ2-5; TRBD2 agrees at 7 bases. V gave up 0 bases and J gave up 5 bases; unmatched junction bases: 9. Germline V lookup: CDR1 SGHAT, CDR2 FQNNGV. This CDR3 spans 16 amino acids. This CDR3 is CASSLDWGEGMETQYF. The CDR3 DNA follows: TGTGCCAGCAGCTTAGATTGGGGGGAGGGCATGGAGACCCAGTACTTC.